This TCR beta chain was captured by sequencing in a study of patients and donors after allogeneic stem cell transplantation. Germline V lookup: CDR1 LGHDT, CDR2 YNNKEL (reference sequence). Trimming at V came to 3 bases and at J to 1 base, leaving 2 bases not matched to a gene. CDR3 length: 15 amino acids. A few counts support this clonotype. One entry per CDR3 protein results from TCRdb running MiXCR on the RT-PCR reads. The sample holds approximately 57,000 distinct CDR3 sequences, approximately 12% seen once. This receptor was obtained from a human donor who was either an allogeneic HSCT recipient or a stem cell or donor lymphocyte infusion donor (not recorded which). It is not recorded whose cells these are; they may come from a transplant donor. The chain carries TRBV3-1 and TRBJ2-5, with 10 bases lining up with TRBD2. The sample taken for sequencing was blood, either unsorted or a sorted T cell fraction (not recorded which). CDR3 residues: CASSHGLAVQETQYF. The CDR3 DNA sequence: TGTGCCAGCAGCCATGGACTAGCGGTCCAAGAGACCCAGTACTTC.